This TCR beta chain was recorded in a study of cytomegalovirus exposure and HLA in healthy donors. Study as a whole: In an early release, HLA-typed donors contributed about 79 million unique TCR sequences.

PCR amplification relied on 60 Vbeta primers (plus 13 Jbeta primers). Using immunoSEQ multiplex PCR, the repertoire was profiled, and TCRdb retains in-frame clones only, with some absent. The sample has fewer than 180,000 clones, less than 85% seen once. Sequenced sample: PBMCs. This TCR derives from a man between 50 and 59 years old in good health and CMV-seropositive.

This CDR3 is CASSEGRASNYGYTF. The DNA for the CDR3 is TGTGCCAGCAGTGAAGGCAGGGCGTCTAACTATGGCTACACCTTC. The rearrangement uses TRBV2 and TRBJ1-2, with D perhaps TRBD1 (5 bases). Per germline, CDR1 SNHLY and CDR2 FYNNEI. V shed 1 base and J shed 0 bases, with 9 bases lying between them. CDR3 length: 15 amino acids.